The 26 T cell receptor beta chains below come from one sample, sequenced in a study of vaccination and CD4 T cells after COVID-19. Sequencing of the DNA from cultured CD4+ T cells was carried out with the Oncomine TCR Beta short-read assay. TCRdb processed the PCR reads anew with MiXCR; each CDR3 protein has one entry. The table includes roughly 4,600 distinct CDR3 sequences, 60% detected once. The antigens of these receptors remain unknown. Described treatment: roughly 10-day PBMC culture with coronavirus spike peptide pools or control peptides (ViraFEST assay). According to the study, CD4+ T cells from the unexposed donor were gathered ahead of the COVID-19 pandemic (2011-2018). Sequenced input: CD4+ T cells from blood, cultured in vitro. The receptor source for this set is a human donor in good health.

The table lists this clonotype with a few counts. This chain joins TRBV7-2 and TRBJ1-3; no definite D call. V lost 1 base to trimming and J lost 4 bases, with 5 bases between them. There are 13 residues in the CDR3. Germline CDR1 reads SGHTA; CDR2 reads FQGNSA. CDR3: CASSLGLGNTIYF. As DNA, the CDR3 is TGTGCCAGCAGCTTAGGGTTAGGAAACACCATATATTTT.

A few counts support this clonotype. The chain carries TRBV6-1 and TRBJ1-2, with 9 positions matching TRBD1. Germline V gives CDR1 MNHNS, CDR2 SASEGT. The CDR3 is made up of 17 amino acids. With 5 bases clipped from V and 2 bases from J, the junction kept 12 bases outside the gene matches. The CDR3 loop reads CASSPPGQGLINYGYTF. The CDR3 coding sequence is TGTGCCAGCAGTCCACCGGGACAGGGCCTTATAAACTATGGCTACACCTTC.

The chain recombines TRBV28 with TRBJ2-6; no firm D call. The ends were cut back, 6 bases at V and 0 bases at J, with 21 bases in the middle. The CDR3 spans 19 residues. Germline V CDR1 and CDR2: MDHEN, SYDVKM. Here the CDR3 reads CASRPTLGLFHSGANVLTF. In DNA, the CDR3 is TGTGCCAGCAGACCCACCCTCGGGTTATTTCACTCTGGGGCCAACGTCCTGACTTTC.

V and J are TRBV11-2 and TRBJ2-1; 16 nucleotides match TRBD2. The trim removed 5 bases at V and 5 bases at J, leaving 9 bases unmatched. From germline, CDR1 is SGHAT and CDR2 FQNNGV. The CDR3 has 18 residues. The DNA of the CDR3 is TGTGCCAGCAGCCCCGGGACTAGCGGGAGGGCCGTTCACAATGAGCAGTTCTTC. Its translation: CASSPGTSGRAVHNEQFF. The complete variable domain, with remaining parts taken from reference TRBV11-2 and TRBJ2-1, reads EAGVAQSPRYKIIEKRQSVAFWCNPISGHATLYWYQQILGQGPKLLIQFQNNGVVDDSQLPKDRFSAERLKGVDSTLKIQPAKLEDSAVYLCASSPGTSGRAVHNEQFFGPGTRLTVL.

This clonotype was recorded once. The CDR3: CASSLGGTGGSPLHF. Written as DNA, the CDR3 is TGTGCCAGCAGCTTAGGAGGGACAGGGGGATCACCCCTCCACTTT. The chain combines TRBV7-9 with TRBJ1-6, with 11 positions matching TRBD1. The ends lost 1 base at V and 10 bases at J; junction bases unmatched: 3. CDR1 is SEHNR and CDR2 is FQNEAQ in the germline V gene (reference sequence). The CDR3 is 15 residues long.

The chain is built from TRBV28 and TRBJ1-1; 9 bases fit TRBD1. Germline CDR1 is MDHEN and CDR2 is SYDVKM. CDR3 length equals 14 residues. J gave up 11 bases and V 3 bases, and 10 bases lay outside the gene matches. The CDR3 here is CASSLAQGAGVAFF. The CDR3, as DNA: TGTGCCAGCAGTTTGGCACAGGGGGCCGGGGTGGCTTTCTTT. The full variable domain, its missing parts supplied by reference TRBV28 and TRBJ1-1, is DVKVTQSSRYLVKRTGEKVFLECVQDMDHENMFWYRQDPGLGLRLIYFSYDVKMKEKGDIPEGYSVSREKKERFSLILESASTNQTSMYLCASSLAQGAGVAFFGQGTRLTVV.

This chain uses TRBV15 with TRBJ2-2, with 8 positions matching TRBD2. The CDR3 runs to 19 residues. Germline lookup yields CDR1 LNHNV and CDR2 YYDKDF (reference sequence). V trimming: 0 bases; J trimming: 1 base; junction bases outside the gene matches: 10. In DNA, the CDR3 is TGTGCCACCAGCAGAGAGGTCCCTGGCGGGAGGATGAACACCGGGGAGCTGTTTTTT. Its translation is CATSREVPGGRMNTGELFF.

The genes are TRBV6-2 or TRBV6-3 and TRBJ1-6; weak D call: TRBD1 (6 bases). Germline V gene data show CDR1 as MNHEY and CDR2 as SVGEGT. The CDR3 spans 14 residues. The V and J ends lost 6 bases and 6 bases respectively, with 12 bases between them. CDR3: CASSRFRGNSPLHF. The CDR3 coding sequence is TGTGCCAGCAGCCGCTTCAGGGGTAATTCACCCCTCCACTTT.

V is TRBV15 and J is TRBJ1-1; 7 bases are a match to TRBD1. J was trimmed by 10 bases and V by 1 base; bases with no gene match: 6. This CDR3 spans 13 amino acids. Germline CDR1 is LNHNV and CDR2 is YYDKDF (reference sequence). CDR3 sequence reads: CATSRGTGRAAFF. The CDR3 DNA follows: TGTGCCACCAGCAGAGGGACAGGCCGCGCAGCTTTCTTT.

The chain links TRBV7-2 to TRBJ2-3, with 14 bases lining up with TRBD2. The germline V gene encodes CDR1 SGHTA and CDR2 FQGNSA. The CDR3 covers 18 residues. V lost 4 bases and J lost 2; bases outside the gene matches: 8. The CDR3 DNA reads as TGTGCCAGCAGCTACGGGGGACTAGCGGGGGCCGACACAGATACGCAGTATTTT. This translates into CASSYGGLAGADTDTQYF. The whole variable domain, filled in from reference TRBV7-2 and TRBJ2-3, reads GAGVSQSPSNKVTEKGKDVELRCDPISGHTALYWYRQSLGQGLEFLIYFQGNSAPDKSGLPSDRFSAERTGGSVSTLTIQRTQQEDSAVYLCASSYGGLAGADTDTQYFGPGTRLTVL.

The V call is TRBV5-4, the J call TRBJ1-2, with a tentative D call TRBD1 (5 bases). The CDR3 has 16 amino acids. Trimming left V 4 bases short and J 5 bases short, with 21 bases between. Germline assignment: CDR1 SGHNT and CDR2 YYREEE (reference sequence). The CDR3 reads CASSQLSTGQLYGYTF. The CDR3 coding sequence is TGTGCCAGCAGCCAACTCAGCACAGGACAATTATATGGCTACACCTTC.

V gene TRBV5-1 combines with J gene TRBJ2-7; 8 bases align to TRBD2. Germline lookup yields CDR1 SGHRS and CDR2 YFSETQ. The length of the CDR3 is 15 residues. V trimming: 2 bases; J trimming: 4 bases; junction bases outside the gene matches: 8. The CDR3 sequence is CASSFSPSGGYEQYF. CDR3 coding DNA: TGCGCCAGCAGCTTCTCCCCCAGCGGGGGTTACGAGCAGTACTTC. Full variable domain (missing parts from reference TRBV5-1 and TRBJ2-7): KAGVTQTPRYLIKTRGQQVTLSCSPISGHRSVSWYQQTPGQGLQFLFEYFSETQRNKGNFPGRFSGRQFSNSRSEMNVSTLELGDSALYLCASSFSPSGGYEQYFGPGTRLTVT.

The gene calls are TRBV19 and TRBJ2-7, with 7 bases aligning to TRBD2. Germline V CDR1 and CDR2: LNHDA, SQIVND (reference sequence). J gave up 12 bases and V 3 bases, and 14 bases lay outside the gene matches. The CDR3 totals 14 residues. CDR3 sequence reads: CASSMNPEHPGGYF. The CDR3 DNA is TGTGCCAGTAGTATGAACCCCGAGCATCCGGGGGGGTACTTC. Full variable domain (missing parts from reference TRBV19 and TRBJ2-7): DGGITQSPKYLFRKEGQNVTLSCEQNLNHDAMYWYRQDPGQGLRLIYYSQIVNDFQKGDIAEGYSVSREKKESFPLTVTSAQKNPTAFYLCASSMNPEHPGGYFGPGTRLTVT.

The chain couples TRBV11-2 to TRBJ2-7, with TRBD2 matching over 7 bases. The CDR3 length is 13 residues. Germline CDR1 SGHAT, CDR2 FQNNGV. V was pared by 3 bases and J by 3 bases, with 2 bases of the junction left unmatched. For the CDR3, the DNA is TGTGCCAGCAGCTTCAGCGGGATCTACGAGCAGTACTTC. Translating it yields CASSFSGIYEQYF.

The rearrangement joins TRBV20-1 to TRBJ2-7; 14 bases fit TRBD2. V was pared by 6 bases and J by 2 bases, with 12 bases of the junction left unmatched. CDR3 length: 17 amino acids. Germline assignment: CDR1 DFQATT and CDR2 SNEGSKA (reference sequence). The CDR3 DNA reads TGCAGTGCCGACAGACTAGCGGGAGGGCCAAGAACCTACGAGCAGTACTTC. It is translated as CSADRLAGGPRTYEQYF.

The CDR3, as DNA: TGTGCCAGCAGCGTAGGTACAGGGGATACGCAGTATTTT. Translating gives CASSVGTGDTQYF. The V gene is TRBV9, the J gene TRBJ2-3, with D possibly TRBD1 on 6 matching bases. This CDR3 is built from 13 residues. CDR1 is SGDLS, CDR2 YYNGEE, per germline. The V and J ends lost 0 bases and 6 bases respectively, with 8 bases between them.

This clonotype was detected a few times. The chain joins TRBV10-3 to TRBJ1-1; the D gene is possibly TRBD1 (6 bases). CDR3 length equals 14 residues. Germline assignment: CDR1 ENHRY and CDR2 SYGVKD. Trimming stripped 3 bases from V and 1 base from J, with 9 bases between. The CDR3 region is CAISDSTGNTEAFF. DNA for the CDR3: TGTGCCATCAGTGACTCGACAGGGAACACTGAAGCTTTCTTT.

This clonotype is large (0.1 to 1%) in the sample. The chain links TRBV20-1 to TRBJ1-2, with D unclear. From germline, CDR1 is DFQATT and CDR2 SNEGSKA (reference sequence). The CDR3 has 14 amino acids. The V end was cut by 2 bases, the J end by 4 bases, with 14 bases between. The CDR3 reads CSARSAATTYGYTF. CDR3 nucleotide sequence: TGCAGTGCTAGATCCGCCGCGACTACCTATGGCTACACCTTC.

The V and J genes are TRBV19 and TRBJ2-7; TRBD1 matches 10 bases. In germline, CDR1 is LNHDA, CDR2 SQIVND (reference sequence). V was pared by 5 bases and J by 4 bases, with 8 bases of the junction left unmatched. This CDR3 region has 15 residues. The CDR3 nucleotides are TGTGCCAGTAGTTCATCCGGGACAGGGGTGTACGAGCAGTACTTC. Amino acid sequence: CASSSSGTGVYEQYF.

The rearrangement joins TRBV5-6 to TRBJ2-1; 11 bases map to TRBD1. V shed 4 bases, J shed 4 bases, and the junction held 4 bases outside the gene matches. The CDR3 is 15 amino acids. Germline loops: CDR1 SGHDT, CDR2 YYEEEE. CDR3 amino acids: CASSGDRGGYNEQFF. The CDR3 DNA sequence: TGTGCCAGCAGCGGGGACAGGGGGGGATACAATGAGCAGTTCTTC. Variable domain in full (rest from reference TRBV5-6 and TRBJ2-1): DAGVTQSPTHLIKTRGQQVTLRCSPKSGHDTVSWYQQALGQGPQFIFQYYEEEERQRGNFPDRFSGHQFPNYSSELNVNALLLGDSALYLCASSGDRGGYNEQFFGPGTRLTVL.

CDR3 protein: CASSFPNSPLHF. The CDR3 nucleotides read TGTGCCAGCAGTTTCCCTAATTCACCCCTCCACTTT. This chain connects TRBV6-5 to TRBJ1-6; D is ambiguous. V lost 4 bases and J lost 6, with 4 bases in between. The CDR3 consists of 12 residues. Germline lookup yields CDR1 MNHEY and CDR2 SVGAGI.

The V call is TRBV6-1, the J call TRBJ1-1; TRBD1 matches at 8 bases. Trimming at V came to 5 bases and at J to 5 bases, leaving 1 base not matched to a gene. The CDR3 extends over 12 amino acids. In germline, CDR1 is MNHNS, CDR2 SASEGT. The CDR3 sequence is CASSQGATEAFF. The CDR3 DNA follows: TGTGCCAGCAGTCAGGGGGCAACTGAAGCTTTCTTT.

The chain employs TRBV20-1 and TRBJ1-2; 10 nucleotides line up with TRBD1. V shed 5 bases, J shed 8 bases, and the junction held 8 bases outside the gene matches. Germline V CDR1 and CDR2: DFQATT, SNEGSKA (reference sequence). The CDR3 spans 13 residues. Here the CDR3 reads CSASDRGVSGYTF. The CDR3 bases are TGCAGTGCTTCGGACAGGGGGGTGAGCGGCTACACCTTC.

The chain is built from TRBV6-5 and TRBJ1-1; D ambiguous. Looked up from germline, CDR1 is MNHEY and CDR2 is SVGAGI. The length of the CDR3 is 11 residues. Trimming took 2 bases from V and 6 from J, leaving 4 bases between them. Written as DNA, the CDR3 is TGTGCCAGCAGTTACGGGGCTGAAGCTTTCTTT. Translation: CASSYGAEAFF.

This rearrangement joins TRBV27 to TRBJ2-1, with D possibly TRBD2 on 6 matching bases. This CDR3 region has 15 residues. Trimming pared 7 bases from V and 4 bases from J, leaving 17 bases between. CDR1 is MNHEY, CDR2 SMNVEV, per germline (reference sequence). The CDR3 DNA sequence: TGTGCCAGCACCAGAGGAACTAGCCGGTACAATGAGCAGTTCTTC. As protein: CASTRGTSRYNEQFF.

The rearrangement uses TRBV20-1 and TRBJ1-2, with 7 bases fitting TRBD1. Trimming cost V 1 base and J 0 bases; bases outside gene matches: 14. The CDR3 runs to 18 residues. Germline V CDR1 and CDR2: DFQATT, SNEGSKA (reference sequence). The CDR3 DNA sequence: TGCAGTGCTAGAGCTTTGTTACTCCCGGGACAGTCTAACTATGGCTACACCTTC. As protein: CSARALLLPGQSNYGYTF.